This entry is about one T cell receptor (beta chain). Its antigen is undetermined. A much bigger clone sits one base away, suggesting this may be a read error. The data are from a study of blood T cells in healthy people across ages. Findings and caveats of the study: Naive CD4+ cell counts and diversity both ran higher in long-lived than in aged donors.

Germline V gene data show CDR1 as DFQATT and CDR2 as SNEGSKA (reference sequence). CDR3 length: 11 residues. V lost 2 bases, J lost 11 bases, and 10 bases lay in between. Healthy Caucasian individuals from Russia aged about 6 to 90 were enrolled as donors. Primed by a sample-barcoded 5' primer and a J-beta primer mix, a second PCR proceeded for 7 to 11 cycles. TCRdb re-derived calls from the 5' RACE reads in MiXCR, one entry per CDR3 protein. The sample has hundreds of thousands of distinct CDR3 sequences, 52% seen once. The TCR originated in an elderly woman in good health. The material sequenced was blood. The rearrangement uses TRBV20-1 and TRBJ2-4, with unresolved D. In DNA form, the CDR3 reads TGCAGTGCTAGATCATTGGGCGTTCAGTACTTC. This translates into CSARSLGVQYF.